Included here is one T cell receptor (beta chain) sequence, with context. Here immunoSEQ multiplex PCR was the method, and the copy in TCRdb shows in-frame clones only, minus some. Among about 980,000 clones listed, over 75% were seen once. The entry originates in a study of shared clonotypes between healthy human individuals. CDR1 and CDR2 (germline): SGHNT, YYREEE (reference sequence). This CDR3 comprises 16 residues. V was pared by 6 bases and J by 2 bases, with 20 bases between. V is TRBV5-4 and J is TRBJ1-2; D is unresolved. Sequences were obtained from memory CD4+ T cells sorted from blood. Subset described: CD45RA-negative fraction. This clonotype was obtained from a man between 18 and 29 years old in good health. CDR3 nucleotides: TGTGCCAGCACCCTAACCGGGCAGCTTCTGAACTATGGCTACACCTTC. It specifies CASTLTGQLLNYGYTF.